What follows describes a single T cell receptor beta chain. The authors ran a second PCR of roughly 6 to 12 cycles using a sample-barcoded 5' primer and a J-beta primer mix. TCRdb fed the 5' RACE reads into MiXCR, producing one record per CDR3 protein. The repertoire includes nearly 1 million distinct CDR3 sequences, roughly 50% of them detected once, and about 20% sits in the top ten. The source of the sample is a study of blood T cells in healthy people across ages. The germline CDR1 and CDR2 sequences are SGHKS and YYEKEE (reference sequence). Trimming shortened V by 1 base and J by 6 bases, and 11 bases separated the two germline ends. This CDR3 is built from 14 residues.

The gene calls are TRBV5-5 and TRBJ2-1; D is possibly TRBD1 or TRBD2 (5 bases each). Material for sequencing was blood. The origin of this receptor is a woman aged 55 to 70 in good health. The CDR3 sequence: CASSLFVGGNEQFF. CDR3 sequence (DNA): TGTGCCAGCAGCTTGTTTGTTGGGGGCAATGAGCAGTTCTTC.